This T cell receptor beta chain was sequenced during a study of blood T cell repertoires in COVID-19. Study-wide background: Acute and convalescent COVID-19 samples came from the United States, Italy and Spain. Sample material is recorded as cDNA or gDNA derived from T cells, B-cell-depleted T cells, or PBMCs.

This CDR3 has 20 residues. The junction had 20 bases not matched to a gene; V was cut back by 6 bases and J by 2 bases. CDR1 and CDR2 from the germline V gene are MNHEY and SMNVEV (reference sequence). In the original processing: Estimation of nucleated cell counts relied on the amplification of reference gene primers. Profiling relied on immunoSEQ multiplex PCR, and the TCRdb table lists in-frame clones only, not all of them. That table supplies the V and J calls and clone size; D and trimming were determined from the DNA. The sample shows some 85,000 clones, over 65% of them seen only once. The chain combines TRBV27 with TRBJ2-7; 12 nucleotides agree with TRBD1. Sequenced material: peripheral blood. The sequence was collected from a human donor in a cohort sampled during active COVID-19. The CDR3 is CASSRQGRPGQGAKTYEQYF. CDR3 nucleotides: TGTGCCAGCAGCCGCCAGGGTCGACCGGGACAGGGGGCGAAGACCTACGAGCAGTACTTC.